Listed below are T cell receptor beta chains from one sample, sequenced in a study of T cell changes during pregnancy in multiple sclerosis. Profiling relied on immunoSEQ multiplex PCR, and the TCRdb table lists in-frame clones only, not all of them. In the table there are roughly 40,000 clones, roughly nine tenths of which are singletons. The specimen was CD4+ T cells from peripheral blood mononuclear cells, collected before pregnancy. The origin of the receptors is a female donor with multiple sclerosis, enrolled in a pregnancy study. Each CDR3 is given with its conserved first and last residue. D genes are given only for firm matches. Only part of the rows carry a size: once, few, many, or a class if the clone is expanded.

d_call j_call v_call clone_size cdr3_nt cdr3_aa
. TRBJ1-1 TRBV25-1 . TGTGCCAGCAGTGCATTTACGGGGACTGAAGCTTTCTTT CASSAFTGTEAFF
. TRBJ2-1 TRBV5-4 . TGTGCCAGCAGTCTCAAACTAGCCACTGAGCAGTTCTTC CASSLKLATEQFF
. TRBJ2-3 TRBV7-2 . TGTGCCAGCAGCTTGGGCTATCGTACAGATACGCAGTATTTT CASSLGYRTDTQYF
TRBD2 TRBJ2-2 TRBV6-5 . TGTGCCAGCAGTTACCGCGCGGGAGGAAGTAGCGGGGAGCTGTTTTTT CASSYRAGGSSGELFF
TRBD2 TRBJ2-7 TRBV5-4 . TGTGCCAGCAGCTTGGAACTAGCGGGAGACGAGCAGTACTTC CASSLELAGDEQYF
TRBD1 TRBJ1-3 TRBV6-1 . TGTGCCAGCAGTGAAATGACAGGGACTGGAAACACCATATATTTT CASSEMTGTGNTIYF
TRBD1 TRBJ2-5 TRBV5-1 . TGCGCCAGCAGCTTGCCTACAGGGGGGCGCGATGAGACCCAGTACTTC CASSLPTGGRDETQYF
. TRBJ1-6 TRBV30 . TGTGCCTGGAGCGCCATCGGGGGGGGGATTTCACCCCTCCACTTT CAWSAIGGGISPLHF
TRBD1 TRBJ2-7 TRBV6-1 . TGTGCCAGCACAGGACAGGGGGCCAGGTACGAGCAGTACTTC CASTGQGARYEQYF
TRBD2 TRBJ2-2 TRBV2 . TGTGCCAGCAGTCGGCTAGCGGGGGTGAACACCGGGGAGCTGTTTTTT CASSRLAGVNTGELFF
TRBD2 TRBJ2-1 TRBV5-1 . TGCGCCAGCAGCTTGCAACTAGCGACGGATGAGCAGTTCTTC CASSLQLATDEQFF
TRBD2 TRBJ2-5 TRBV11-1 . TGTGCCAGCAGCGCTCGTCGGGGGGGCAGGGAGACCCAGTACTTC CASSARRGGRETQYF
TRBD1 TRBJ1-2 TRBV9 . TGTGCCAGCAGCGTAGCTCCGGGACAGGGGCCCTATGGCTACACCTTC CASSVAPGQGPYGYTF
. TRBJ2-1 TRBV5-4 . TGTGCCAGCAGCCGCGAGTTAGCGGCCTCCTACAATGAGCAGTTCTTC CASSRELAASYNEQFF
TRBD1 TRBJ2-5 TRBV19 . TGTGCCAGTAGTGAACAGGGGGCCGGGGAGACCCAGTACTTC CASSEQGAGETQYF
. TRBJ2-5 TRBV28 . TGTGCCAGCGCCTCTAGCGTTAGAGAGACCCAGTACTTC CASASSVRETQYF
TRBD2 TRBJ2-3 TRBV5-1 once TGCGCCAGCAGCATACGACTAGCGGGGCTGAGGGCAGATACGCAGTATTTT CASSIRLAGLRADTQYF
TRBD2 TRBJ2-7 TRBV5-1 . TGCGCCAGCAGCGTGGGACTAGCGGGACCCTACGAGCAGTACTTC CASSVGLAGPYEQYF
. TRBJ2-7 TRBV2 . TGTGCCAGCAGTGAGGCCAGCTACGAGCAGTACTTC CASSEASYEQYF
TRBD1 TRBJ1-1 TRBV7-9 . TGTGCCAGCAGCCTCTCAGGGGGGAACACTGAAGCTTTCTTT CASSLSGGNTEAFF
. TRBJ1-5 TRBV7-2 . TGTGCCAGCAGCACCGGACAGACAGGCAATCAGCCCCAGCATTTT CASSTGQTGNQPQHF
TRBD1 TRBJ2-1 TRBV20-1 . TGCAGTGCGCCCAGGGGGTATGAGCAGTTCTTC CSAPRGYEQFF
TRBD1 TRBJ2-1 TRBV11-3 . TGTGCCAGCAGCTTAGGTGGTACAGGGGACAATGAGCAGTTCTTC CASSLGGTGDNEQFF
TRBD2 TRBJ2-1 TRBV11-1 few TGTGCCAGCAGATCCCGTAGCGGGCCTTACAATGAGCAGTTCTTC CASRSRSGPYNEQFF
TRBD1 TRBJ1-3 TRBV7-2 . TGTGCCAGCAACCTACAGTCCGGGACAGACTCTGGAAACACCATATATTTT CASNLQSGTDSGNTIYF
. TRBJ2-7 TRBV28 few TGTGCCACCATAGAGAACAGAAGGCCCTACGAGCAGTACTTC CATIENRRPYEQYF
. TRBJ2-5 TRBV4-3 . TGCGCCAGCAGCCACAACTTGCAGGGGGCCGGGGGGGAGACCCAGTACTTC CASSHNLQGAGGETQYF
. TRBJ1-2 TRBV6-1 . TGTGCCAGCAGTGAAGCGGGTCCGACAGGAAGAAGGTACGGTGGCTACACCTTC CASSEAGPTGRRYGGYTF
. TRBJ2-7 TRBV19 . TGTGCCAGTAGTAACCGGGGAATAGGCACCTACGAGCAGTACTTC CASSNRGIGTYEQYF
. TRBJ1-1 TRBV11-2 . TGTGCCAGCAGCATACGTCACGGGAACACTGAAGCTTTCTTT CASSIRHGNTEAFF
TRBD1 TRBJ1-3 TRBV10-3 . TGTGCCATCAGCCGGGACAGGGAGGGAAACACCATATATTTT CAISRDREGNTIYF